Below, 16 T cell receptor beta chains from the same sample are listed, as sequenced in a study of blood T cell repertoires in COVID-19. TCRdb's table, derived via immunoSEQ multiplex PCR, lists solely in-frame clones and lacks some. The sample lists about 68,000 clones, 80% to 90% occurring once. Sequencing used peripheral blood. The receptors here all came from a human donor in a cohort sampled during active COVID-19.

V and J are TRBV6-5 and TRBJ1-2; 8 nucleotides match TRBD1. Germline CDR1 reads MNHEY; CDR2 reads SVGAGI. The V gene end was trimmed by 6 bases and the J gene end by 8 bases; junction bases not matched to a gene: 2. CDR3 length equals 11 residues. The CDR3 nucleotides read TGTGCCAGCAGGGACAGGGACGGCTACACCTTC. Amino acids: CASRDRDGYTF.

This chain uses TRBV29-1 with TRBJ1-2; TRBD1 aligns across 8 bases. This CDR3 comprises 11 residues. Germline values: CDR1 SQVTM, CDR2 ANQGSEA. With V trimmed by 4 bases and J by 7 bases, 2 bases remained unmatched. The CDR3 is CSVADRVGYTF. CDR3 DNA: TGCAGCGTTGCGGACAGGGTTGGCTACACCTTC.

This chain joins TRBV11-3 and TRBJ1-1; possibly TRBD1 for D (6 bases). This CDR3 comprises 14 residues. V was cut by 0 bases and J by 4 bases, with 9 bases left in between. CDR1 is SGHNT and CDR2 is YENEEA in the germline V gene. CDR3 DNA sequence: TGTGCCAGCAGCTTAGATCAGGGGATCACTGAAGCTTTCTTT. It translates to CASSLDQGITEAFF.

CDR3 DNA sequence: TGTGCCAGCAGTATTAGACAGGGAATAGGAAACACCATATATTTT. Residues: CASSIRQGIGNTIYF. The V and J genes are TRBV28 and TRBJ1-3, with TRBD1 matching 7 bases. Per germline, CDR1 MDHEN and CDR2 SYDVKM. Trimming took 5 bases from V and 4 from J; bases not matched to a gene: 8. This CDR3 is built from 15 residues.

V usage is TRBV30 and J usage is TRBJ2-3; no clear D. Per the germline V gene, CDR1 is GTSNPN and CDR2 is SVGIG (reference sequence). V was trimmed by 1 base and J by 7 bases, leaving 6 bases between them. The CDR3 sequence is 11 residues long. The CDR3 DNA reads TGTGCCTGGAGTGGGAGAAATACGCAGTATTTT. It codes for CAWSGRNTQYF.

The chain has TRBV11-2 and TRBJ2-3; TRBD2 agrees at 9 bases. This CDR3 is built from 16 residues. The germline gives CDR1 SGHAT, CDR2 FQNNGV. With V trimmed by 2 bases and J by 3 bases, 6 bases remained unmatched. The CDR3 nucleotides read TGTGCCAGCAGCTTAAAGGGCGGGGGGGAGACAGATACGCAGTATTTT. This translates into CASSLKGGGETDTQYF.

This clone was recorded only once. The CDR3 loop reads CSVRRDSPDTQYF. The CDR3 bases are TGCAGCGTACGGCGGGACAGCCCAGATACGCAGTATTTT. V and J are TRBV29-1 and TRBJ2-3; D is possibly TRBD1 (7 bases). The V gene's germline CDR1 is SQVTM and CDR2 ANQGSEA. The CDR3 has 13 residues. The V end was cut by 6 bases, the J end by 4 bases, with 14 bases between.

This chain's CDR3 is CASSEPRGPMGEQFF. For the CDR3, the DNA is TGTGCCAGCAGTGAACCCCGAGGGCCCATGGGTGAGCAGTTCTTC. This chain joins TRBV25-1 and TRBJ2-1; D is possibly TRBD2 (5 bases). V lost 2 bases and J lost 9, with 17 bases in between. Per the germline V gene, CDR1 is MGHDK and CDR2 is SYGVNS. This CDR3 region has 15 residues.

The chain couples TRBV5-4 to TRBJ2-7; no firm D call. The V end lost 1 base, the J end lost 6 bases, and 14 bases lay between the germline ends. Germline loops: CDR1 SGHNT, CDR2 YYREEE (reference sequence). The CDR3 sequence is 14 residues long. The chain's CDR3 is CASSLFLMRGEQYF. CDR3 coding DNA: TGTGCCAGCAGCTTGTTCCTCATGCGAGGCGAGCAGTACTTC. The full variable domain, in which reference TRBV5-4 and TRBJ2-7 provide the parts outside the CDR3, is ETGVTQSPTHLIKTRGQQVTLRCSSQSGHNTVSWYQQALGQGPQFIFQYYREEENGRGNFPPRFSGLQFPNYSSELNVNALELDDSALYLCASSLFLMRGEQYFGPGTRLTVT.

The chain recombines TRBV5-1 with TRBJ2-1; 8 positions match TRBD2. Germline trimming cut 4 bases from V and 7 bases from J; bases unmatched to any gene: 4. CDR3 length: 13 amino acids. Germline V gene data show CDR1 as SGHRS and CDR2 as YFSETQ. The CDR3, as DNA: TGCGCCAGCAGCCTGGGGACTAGGAATGAGCAGTTCTTC. Its translation is CASSLGTRNEQFF.

This sequence joins TRBV6-5 and TRBJ2-7; 9 bases align to TRBD2. The CDR3 loop spans 14 amino acids. Trimming removed 7 bases from V and 6 bases from J; junction bases left unmatched: 10. Germline V lookup: CDR1 MNHEY, CDR2 SVGAGI. CDR3 loop: CASNSGGRAVEQYF. DNA of the CDR3: TGTGCCAGCAACTCGGGCGGGAGGGCCGTCGAGCAGTACTTC.

The chain carries TRBV5-1 and TRBJ2-3, with D perhaps TRBD2 (8 bases). This CDR3 comprises 17 residues. V was pared by 4 bases and J by 2 bases, with 20 bases between. Germline V gene sequence: CDR1 SGHRS, CDR2 YFSETQ. CDR3 sequence reads: CASSPGGKTGFTDTQYF. The CDR3 coding sequence is TGCGCCAGCAGCCCGGGGGGGAAGACAGGGTTCACAGATACGCAGTATTTT.

V is TRBV19 and J is TRBJ2-7, with TRBD2 identical over 9 bases. The CDR3 has 14 residues. J gave up 2 bases and V 5 bases, and 4 bases lay outside the gene matches. CDR1 LNHDA and CDR2 SQIVND come from the germline V gene (reference sequence). CDR3 sequence (DNA): TGTGCCAGTAGTCAGCGGGGGGCGACCTACGAGCAGTACTTC. It specifies CASSQRGATYEQYF. The variable domain in full, with the rest retrieved from reference TRBV19 and TRBJ2-7, is DGGITQSPKYLFRKEGQNVTLSCEQNLNHDAMYWYRQDPGQGLRLIYYSQIVNDFQKGDIAEGYSVSREKKESFPLTVTSAQKNPTAFYLCASSQRGATYEQYFGPGTRLTVT.

This chain joins TRBV7-2 and TRBJ1-6, with a tentative D call TRBD1 (6 bases). The V gene's germline CDR1 is SGHTA and CDR2 FQGNSA. V lost 5 bases and J 4 bases, leaving 18 bases between the germline ends. The CDR3 has 17 residues. For the CDR3, the DNA is TGTGCCAGCAGCCCTCCGGTGGGGGCAACTTATAATTCACCCCTCCACTTT. Translated: CASSPPVGATYNSPLHF. The full variable domain, with the rest looked up from reference TRBV7-2 and TRBJ1-6, is GAGVSQSPSNKVTEKGKDVELRCDPISGHTALYWYRQSLGQGLEFLIYFQGNSAPDKSGLPSDRFSAERTGGSVSTLTIQRTQQEDSAVYLCASSPPVGATYNSPLHFGNGTRLTVT.

The chain is built from TRBV5-1 and TRBJ2-1; 8 bases align to TRBD1. With V trimmed by 4 bases and J by 8 bases, 11 bases remained unmatched. The length of the CDR3 is 15 residues. The germline CDR1 and CDR2 sequences are SGHRS and YFSETQ. This chain's CDR3 is CASSQDRVPGHEQFF. Here the CDR3 DNA reads TGCGCCAGCAGCCAGGACAGGGTGCCTGGGCATGAGCAGTTCTTC.

The V call is TRBV3-1 (or the pseudogene TRBV3-2), the J call TRBJ1-2; 7 bases are shared with TRBD1. There are 16 residues in the CDR3. Losses at the gene ends were 3 bases for V and 4 bases for J; bases not matched to a gene: 11. CDR1 is LGHDT and CDR2 is YNNKEL in the germline V gene (reference sequence). This chain's CDR3 is CASSHHFPGQVYGYTF. Here the CDR3 DNA reads TGTGCCAGCAGCCACCATTTCCCCGGACAGGTCTATGGCTACACCTTC.